The 15 T cell receptor beta chains below were found in one sample sequenced in a study of T cell repertoires in cytomegalovirus infection. These TCRs are of unknown antigen specificity. TCRdb re-called the reads with MiXCR, one entry per CDR3 protein. The sample has roughly 730,000 distinct CDR3 sequences, around 32% seen once. Source: cultured PBMCs, taken from culture after CMV antigen stimulation. These receptors were taken from a human donor in good health (CMV status not recorded). Some clones in this sample may be carry-over from other donors' samples.

This clonotype has only a few counts. The CDR3 DNA sequence: TGTGCCAGCAGTGACGCGGCCCAAGAGACCCAGTACTTC. Encoded protein: CASSDAAQETQYF. The gene calls are TRBV6-2 or TRBV6-3 and TRBJ2-5, with D unclear. There are 13 residues in the CDR3. The V end was cut by 5 bases, the J end by 1 base, with 8 bases between. CDR1 and CDR2 (germline): MNHEY, SVGEGT.

This clonotype was seen more than once but under ten times. The V and J genes are TRBV28 and TRBJ2-7; 9 nucleotides align to TRBD1. The junction had 7 bases not matched to a gene; V was cut back by 2 bases and J by 2 bases. The CDR3 has 16 residues. Per the germline V gene, CDR1 is MDHEN and CDR2 is SYDVKM. The CDR3, as DNA: TGTGCCAGCAGTTTACCGCCGGGGACAGGGCCCTACGAGCAGTACTTC. Its protein is CASSLPPGTGPYEQYF.

The rearrangement links TRBV5-1 to TRBJ2-1, with 8 bases matching TRBD2. The CDR3 is 15 amino acids. Germline-derived CDR1 and CDR2 are SGHRS and YFSETQ. Unmatched junction bases numbered 6, after V lost 4 bases and J lost 3 bases. CDR3 sequence (DNA): TGCGCCAGCAGCCAGGTAGCGGGGAACTACAATGAGCAGTTCTTC. Its protein is CASSQVAGNYNEQFF.

This clonotype was counted only a few times. The V call is TRBV2, the J call TRBJ1-1, with D unclear. CDR1 is SNHLY and CDR2 is FYNNEI in the germline V gene. The germline V and J ends were trimmed by 7 bases and 1 base, with 7 bases remaining between them. This CDR3 contains 12 residues. CDR3 region: CASKEGNTEAFF. In DNA form, the CDR3 reads TGTGCCAGCAAGGAGGGGAACACTGAAGCTTTCTTT.

The V and J genes are TRBV4-3 and TRBJ2-1; D uncertain. Germline V gene lookup returns CDR1 LGHNA and CDR2 YSLEER. The V gene lost 0 bases and the J gene lost 4 bases, with 10 bases spanning the gap. The CDR3 is 15 amino acids. The CDR3 loop reads CASSQEFGPYNEQFF. Written as DNA, the CDR3 is TGCGCCAGCAGCCAAGAGTTCGGCCCATACAATGAGCAGTTCTTC.

This clonotype has just one count. The J gene is TRBJ2-1, the V gene TRBV4-3; D could derive from TRBD1 or TRBD2 (5 bases each). CDR1 is LGHNA, CDR2 YSLEER, per germline. V was shortened by 0 bases and J by 2 bases, with 17 bases between the two germline ends. This CDR3 has 18 residues. This CDR3 reads CASSQDGTPTIPYNEQFF. The CDR3 DNA reads TGCGCCAGCAGCCAAGACGGGACCCCCACTATACCCTACAATGAGCAGTTCTTC.

This clonotype was seen a few times. V is TRBV7-2 and J is TRBJ2-2, with 10 positions matching TRBD2. Losses at the gene ends were 1 base for V and 10 bases for J; bases not matched to a gene: 12. CDR3 length equals 17 residues. The V gene's germline CDR1 is SGHTA and CDR2 FQGNSA. The CDR3 coding sequence is TGTGCCAGCAGCTTAGGAGGAACTCTAGCGGGAGACGTGGAGCTGTTTTTT. This translates into CASSLGGTLAGDVELFF.

This chain joins TRBV24-1 and TRBJ2-2, with D possibly TRBD1 on 6 matching bases. From germline, CDR1 is KGHDR and CDR2 SFDVKD. The CDR3 loop spans 15 amino acids. Trimming took 0 bases from V and 6 from J, leaving 10 bases between them. The CDR3 protein is CATSDLLEGAGELFF. DNA for the CDR3: TGTGCCACCAGTGATTTGCTAGAGGGGGCCGGGGAGCTGTTTTTT.

The chain combines TRBV20-1 with TRBJ2-5; a possible D gene is TRBD1 (6 bases). CDR3 length: 13 amino acids. Trimming removed 5 bases from V and 4 bases from J, with 14 bases in between. The germline gives CDR1 DFQATT, CDR2 SNEGSKA (reference sequence). The CDR3 DNA follows: TGCAGTGCTCCTGGGGACATCCCAGAGACCCAGTACTTC. This encodes CSAPGDIPETQYF.

V is TRBV2 and J is TRBJ2-1, with 9 bases lining up with TRBD2. CDR3 size: 16 residues. Per the germline V gene, CDR1 is SNHLY and CDR2 is FYNNEI. The junction had 4 bases not matched to a gene; V was cut back by 0 bases and J by 4 bases. The CDR3 is CASSEAAGGPYNEQFF. The CDR3 bases are TGTGCCAGCAGTGAAGCAGCGGGGGGACCGTACAATGAGCAGTTCTTC.

This clonotype was seen many times. The rearrangement links TRBV7-9 to TRBJ2-1, with a weak D call TRBD1 (5 bases). The CDR3 contains 17 residues. Trimming left V 2 bases short and J 8 bases short, with 22 bases between. Germline CDR1 is SEHNR and CDR2 is FQNEAQ (reference sequence). The CDR3 DNA sequence: TGTGCCAGCAGCTTACTCATCAGCACTGGCAGGGAACATGAGCAGTTCTTC. Encoded protein: CASSLLISTGREHEQFF.

This clonotype was detected a few times. The chain is built from TRBV6-1 and TRBJ1-5; TRBD1 agrees at 11 bases. V lost 9 bases and J lost 2; bases outside the gene matches: 9. Germline V gene data show CDR1 as MNHNS and CDR2 as SASEGT. The CDR3 runs to 16 residues. The CDR3 coding sequence is TGTGCCAGTCGGGACAGGGGGAATTTCGGCAATCAGCCCCAGCATTTT. Translating gives CASRDRGNFGNQPQHF.

This clonotype was seen a handful of times. This CDR3 is CSARILGSSYNSPLHF. The CDR3 coding sequence is TGCAGTGCTAGAATTCTCGGGAGCTCCTATAATTCACCCCTCCACTTT. V and J are TRBV20-1 and TRBJ1-6; D is uncertain. Trimming shortened V by 2 bases and J by 0 bases, and 11 bases separated the two germline ends. CDR1 DFQATT and CDR2 SNEGSKA come from the germline V gene (reference sequence). The CDR3 is made up of 16 amino acids.

This clonotype has just one count. The chain recombines TRBV4-1 with TRBJ2-5; TRBD2 might be the D (5 bases). V shed 4 bases and J shed 4 bases, with 16 bases lying between them. The CDR3 has 15 residues. Germline lookup yields CDR1 MGHRA and CDR2 YSYEKL. DNA for the CDR3: TGCGCCAGCAGCCGCCTCGAGGGTGGGCGAGAGACCCAGTACTTC. This gives the protein CASSRLEGGRETQYF.

The gene calls are TRBV5-1 and TRBJ2-1, with TRBD2 as a possible D gene (5 bases). V was clipped by 0 bases and J by 3 bases, with 13 bases between them. CDR1 SGHRS and CDR2 YFSETQ come from the germline V gene. The CDR3 is 16 residues long. CDR3 region: CASSLAPGKVYNEQFF. CDR3 sequence (DNA): TGCGCCAGCAGCTTGGCCCCGGGGAAGGTCTACAATGAGCAGTTCTTC.